The 30 T cell receptor beta chains below were found in one sample sequenced in a study of blood T cells in healthy people across ages. A second PCR of roughly 7 to 11 cycles used a sample-barcoded 5' primer and a J-beta primer mix. Each CDR3 protein gets one entry after TCRdb re-called the 5' RACE reads with MiXCR. The sample has roughly 1.7 million distinct CDR3 sequences, about 35% seen once; the top ten hold about 10%. What was sequenced was blood. The receptors shown here come from a woman in her twenties or thirties in good health.

V usage is TRBV10-1 and J usage is TRBJ2-1, with D perhaps TRBD1 (5 bases). This CDR3 comprises 14 residues. V shed 3 bases and J shed 3 bases, with 9 bases lying between them. The V gene's germline CDR1 is WNHNN and CDR2 SYGVQD (reference sequence). CDR3 residues: CASSDVGVYNEQFF. The CDR3, as DNA: TGCGCCAGCAGTGATGTAGGGGTCTACAATGAGCAGTTCTTC.

This clonotype has a handful of counts. V is TRBV7-3 and J is TRBJ2-3; D is ambiguous. This CDR3 is 13 amino acids long. With 0 bases removed from V and 11 bases from J, the gap between germline ends came to 12 bases. The V gene's germline CDR1 is SGHTA and CDR2 FQGTGA. The CDR3 here is CASSLTVESGQYF. The CDR3 coding sequence is TGTGCCAGCAGCTTAACGGTAGAGTCCGGGCAGTATTTT.

This clonotype occurred a few times. The V call is TRBV7-3, the J call TRBJ2-1, with 12 bases matching TRBD2. The CDR3 has 16 amino acids. The J segment lost 12 bases and the V segment lost 0 bases, leaving 9 bases of the junction unmatched. Germline-derived CDR1 and CDR2 are SGHTA and FQGTGA. The CDR3 bases are TGTGCCAGCAGCTTAACGGCTAGCGGGGGGGCGGTAGGGCAGTTCTTC. This translates into CASSLTASGGAVGQFF. Using reference TRBV7-3 and TRBJ2-1 for the parts outside the CDR3, the full variable domain is GAGVSQTPSNKVTEKGKYVELRCDPISGHTALYWYRQSLGQGPEFLIYFQGTGAADDSGLPNDRFFAVRPEGSVSTLKIQRTERGDSAVYLCASSLTASGGAVGQFFGPGTRLTVL.

This clonotype was recorded a few times. The rearrangement links TRBV7-9 to TRBJ2-5; either TRBD1 or TRBD2 may supply D (5 bases each). Germline V lookup: CDR1 SEHNR, CDR2 FQNEAQ (reference sequence). The V and J ends lost 3 bases and 7 bases respectively, with 15 bases between them. The CDR3 runs to 14 residues. CDR3 sequence reads: CASSFEGHSGTQYF. The DNA of the CDR3 is TGTGCCAGCAGCTTTGAGGGGCACTCGGGGACCCAGTACTTC. The variable domain in full, completed from reference TRBV7-9 and TRBJ2-5, reads DTGVSQNPRHKITKRGQNVTFRCDPISEHNRLYWYRQTLGQGPEFLTYFQNEAQLEKSRLLSDRFSAERPKGSFSTLEIQRTEQGDSAMYLCASSFEGHSGTQYFGPGTRLLVL.

The chain combines TRBV5-5 with TRBJ1-2, with 9 bases that match TRBD1. J gave up 5 bases and V 4 bases, and 3 bases lay outside the gene matches. CDR1 and CDR2 from the germline V gene are SGHKS and YYEKEE (reference sequence). The CDR3 spans 13 residues. The CDR3 DNA follows: TGTGCCAGCAGCGGGGACAGGGTATATGGCTACACCTTC. This encodes CASSGDRVYGYTF. Full variable domain (remainder filled in from reference TRBV5-5 and TRBJ1-2): DAGVTQSPTHLIKTRGQQVTLRCSPISGHKSVSWYQQVLGQGPQFIFQYYEKEERGRGNFPDRFSARQFPNYSSELNVNALLLGDSALYLCASSGDRVYGYTFGSGTRLTVV.

DNA of the CDR3: TGTGCCAGCAATTCCGGGACAGGGGCATGGAATGAGCAGTTCTTC. It specifies CASNSGTGAWNEQFF. This chain joins TRBV12-3 or TRBV12-4 and TRBJ2-1, with 10 bases that match TRBD1. V shed 7 bases and J 7 bases; nucleotides not matched to a gene: 10. The CDR3 length is 15 residues.

This rearrangement joins TRBV4-2 to TRBJ1-1; no clear D. CDR1 LGHNA and CDR2 YNFKEQ come from the germline V gene. The CDR3 totals 14 residues. Between the trimmed V and J ends, which lost 1 base and 10 bases, there was a span of 16 bases. CDR3 DNA: TGTGCCAGCAGCCAAGGTGTGACGAAAGTCGGAGCTTTCTTT. Translated: CASSQGVTKVGAFF.

This clonotype was seen only a few times. The CDR3 DNA reads as TGTGCCAGCAGCCGAGCCCTAGCGGGGGGTTTCCATGAGCAGTTCTTC. Protein product: CASSRALAGGFHEQFF. The chain couples TRBV7-2 to TRBJ2-1; 11 nucleotides align to TRBD2. The V and J ends lost 5 bases and 8 bases, in that order; junction bases with no gene match: 11. In germline, CDR1 is SGHTA, CDR2 FQGNSA. The CDR3 consists of 16 residues.

With regard to this clonotype: Relative to the germline gene, one junction end is altered; a read error may explain this. The gene calls are TRBV7-9 and TRBJ2-5; D could derive from TRBD1 or TRBD2 (5 bases each). The CDR3 has 14 residues. The V gene's germline CDR1 is SEHNR and CDR2 FQNEAQ (reference sequence). The chain's CDR3 is CDSSRDQTGETQYF. In DNA form, the CDR3 reads TGTGACAGCAGCCGGGACCAGACCGGGGAGACCCAGTACTTC.

This chain links TRBV5-1 with TRBJ1-1, with TRBD1 matching 11 bases. Trimming removed 4 bases from V and 5 bases from J; junction bases left unmatched: 7. CDR3 size: 15 residues. Germline CDR1 reads SGHRS; CDR2 reads YFSETQ. The CDR3 region has the DNA TGCGCCAGCAGCCAGGACAGGGGGCGACGGACTGAAGCTTTCTTT. Amino acids: CASSQDRGRRTEAFF.

This CDR3 is CASSLGLALPTHTQYF. The CDR3 bases are TGTGCCAGCAGTTTAGGACTAGCCCTCCCCACGCATACGCAGTATTTT. The chain carries TRBV12-3 or TRBV12-4 and TRBJ2-3; 7 nucleotides agree with TRBD2. The CDR3 covers 16 residues. Trimming took 1 base from V and 7 from J; bases not matched to a gene: 11.

This rearrangement joins TRBV20-1 to TRBJ2-4, with TRBD1 matching 8 bases. Matching the DNA end better, TRBJ2-7 makes the J call doubtful. In germline, CDR1 is DFQATT, CDR2 SNEGSKA (reference sequence). This CDR3 has 14 amino acids. In DNA form, the CDR3 reads TGCAGTGCTTTGTTGGGACAGGAAAAATACGAGCAGTACTTC. Protein: CSALLGQEKYEQYF.

This clonotype has only a few counts. This chain joins TRBV10-1 and TRBJ2-7; D is tentatively TRBD1 or TRBD2 (5 bases each). The CDR3 runs 15 residues. Germline V gene lookup returns CDR1 WNHNN and CDR2 SYGVQD (reference sequence). The V gene lost 8 bases and the J gene lost 7 bases, with 24 bases spanning the gap. CDR3 protein: CASGQSRDNRREQYF. CDR3 sequence (DNA): TGCGCCAGCGGTCAGTCCCGGGATAACAGGAGGGAGCAGTACTTC.

In its sample, this clonotype was seen a few times. The chain carries TRBV20-1 and TRBJ2-1; 9 nucleotides align to TRBD2. With 7 bases clipped from V and 5 bases from J, the junction kept 9 bases outside the gene matches. In germline, CDR1 is DFQATT, CDR2 SNEGSKA (reference sequence). The CDR3 has 14 amino acids. The CDR3 loop is CSVAGAFKNNEQFF. CDR3 coding DNA: TGCAGTGTAGCGGGAGCATTTAAGAACAATGAGCAGTTCTTC.

CDR3 loop: CASSLGVYGRETQYF. In DNA, the CDR3 is TGCGCCAGCAGCCTGGGGGTTTATGGCAGAGAGACCCAGTACTTC. V and J are TRBV5-1 and TRBJ2-5, with D perhaps given as TRBD1 or TRBD2 (5 bases each). Germline-derived CDR1 and CDR2 are SGHRS and YFSETQ. This CDR3 is built from 15 residues. Between the trimmed V and J ends, which lost 4 bases and 4 bases, there was a span of 17 bases.

This chain links TRBV7-2 with TRBJ1-5; 9 bases are a match to TRBD1. The germline V gene has CDR1 SGHTA and CDR2 FQGNSA. This CDR3 spans 15 amino acids. V lost 3 bases, J lost 5 bases, and 5 bases stayed unmatched. The CDR3 protein is CASSFRTGDHQPQHF. The DNA of the CDR3 is TGTGCCAGCAGCTTCAGGACAGGGGATCATCAGCCCCAGCATTTT.

This clonotype was detected a few times. This rearrangement joins TRBV6-6 to TRBJ2-7; D is uncertain. The CDR3 has 15 residues. Germline values: CDR1 MNHNY, CDR2 SVGAGI (reference sequence). The germline V and J ends were trimmed by 2 bases and 2 bases, with 13 bases remaining between them. The CDR3 is CASSYGMGTAYEQYF. CDR3 in DNA: TGTGCCAGCAGTTACGGTATGGGTACTGCCTACGAGCAGTACTTC.

This chain joins TRBV30 and TRBJ2-1, with 9 bases matching TRBD2. The CDR3 contains 14 residues. CDR1 is GTSNPN and CDR2 is SVGIG in the germline V gene (reference sequence). V was pared by 5 bases and J by 8 bases, with 10 bases of the junction left unmatched. The CDR3 bases are TGTGCCTGGGAATTGGCGGGGGGGGCTTATGAGCAGTTCTTC. Protein: CAWELAGGAYEQFF.

This clonotype was counted only a few times. The chain uses TRBV6-1 and TRBJ1-2; weak D call: TRBD1 (5 bases). The CDR3 covers 14 residues. The germline gives CDR1 MNHNS, CDR2 SASEGT. V lost 2 bases and J 5 bases, leaving 12 bases between the germline ends. Written as DNA, the CDR3 is TGTGCCAGCAGTGAACAGGGACGTAAATATGGCTACACCTTC. Translated: CASSEQGRKYGYTF.

As regards this clonotype: Compared with germline, one end of the junction differs, possibly owing to a read error. This chain joins TRBV4-1 and TRBJ1-1, with D unresolved. This CDR3 has 15 residues. Germline lookup yields CDR1 MGHRA and CDR2 YSYEKL. The CDR3 region has the DNA TGCGCCAGCAGCCAAGATCCAGTGATGAACACGGAAGCTTTCTTT. Translating it yields CASSQDPVMNTEAFF.

In this sample, this clonotype turned up a few times. CDR3 DNA sequence: TGTGCCAGCAGCTCTACCCAGGGGGCGTTTGGCTACACCTTC. It is translated as CASSSTQGAFGYTF. V is TRBV7-9 and J is TRBJ1-2; 8 nucleotides align to TRBD1. This CDR3 region has 14 residues. Germline CDR1 SEHNR, CDR2 FQNEAQ (reference sequence). V gave up 4 bases and J gave up 7 bases; unmatched junction bases: 8.

On this clonotype itself: The junction and the germline gene differ at one end; a read error may be behind it. The chain joins TRBV3-1 to TRBJ2-1, with TRBD2 matching 12 bases. The germline V gene encodes CDR1 LGHDT and CDR2 YNNKEL (reference sequence). This CDR3 comprises 17 residues. CDR3 sequence (DNA): TGTGCCGGCAGCCGGACGCTAGCGGGGGGGACCTACAATGAGCAGTTCTTC. Encoded protein: CAGSRTLAGGTYNEQFF.

With respect to this clonotype: The junction does not match germline at one end; this may be a read error. The chain has TRBV20-1 and TRBJ1-5; D gene uncertain. Germline CDR1 DFQATT, CDR2 SNEGSKA (reference sequence). The CDR3 covers 14 residues. The CDR3 sequence is CSASRREINRPQHF. CDR3 DNA: TGCAGTGCTTCTCGACGGGAAATCAATCGGCCCCAGCATTTT.

CDR3 DNA: TGTGCCAGCAGCGTCCTTCGGACGGAGATCTATGGCTACACCTTC. Its translation is CASSVLRTEIYGYTF. The chain uses TRBV7-9 and TRBJ1-2; D gene ambiguous. The CDR3 runs 15 residues. Trimming left V 5 bases short and J 4 bases short, with 17 bases between. Germline CDR1 is SEHNR and CDR2 is FQNEAQ (reference sequence).

J is TRBJ2-1 and V is TRBV24-1; 10 bases line up with TRBD1. V was clipped by 4 bases and J by 1 base; unmatched bases: 3. This CDR3 has 16 residues. The germline CDR1 and CDR2 sequences are KGHDR and SFDVKD. Here the CDR3 reads CATSDRTGGSYNEQFF. CDR3 coding DNA: TGTGCCACCAGTGACAGGACAGGGGGGTCCTACAATGAGCAGTTCTTC.

This clonotype was counted between two and nine times. V and J are TRBV6-2 or TRBV6-3 and TRBJ2-7; D is perhaps TRBD1 or TRBD2 (5 bases each). CDR3 length: 17 residues. V gave up 2 bases and J gave up 2 bases, with 19 bases separating them. Germline V gene lookup returns CDR1 MNHEY and CDR2 SVGEGT. The CDR3 region has the DNA TGTGCCAGCAGTTACCCGTTGGGGGAGAGAATAGCCTACGAGCAGTACTTC. Translating it yields CASSYPLGERIAYEQYF.

This chain's CDR3 is CASSFKGPADTQYF. The CDR3 DNA reads as TGCGCCAGCAGCTTTAAGGGGCCCGCAGATACGCAGTATTTT. The rearrangement links TRBV5-1 to TRBJ2-3, with a tentative D call TRBD1 (5 bases). Trimming removed 2 bases at V and 4 bases at J, with 11 bases between. CDR3 length: 14 residues. Germline loops: CDR1 SGHRS, CDR2 YFSETQ.

The table lists this clonotype with a few counts. The rearrangement joins TRBV25-1 to TRBJ1-2; tentatively, D is TRBD1 (5 bases). This CDR3 is built from 11 residues. Trimming shortened V by 11 bases and J by 12 bases, and 19 bases separated the two germline ends. CDR1 and CDR2 (germline): MGHDK, SYGVNS. DNA for the CDR3: TGTGCCGCGGGGGGGTACAGAGAACACACCTTC. This gives the protein CAAGGYREHTF.

This clonotype occurred a few times. The chain joins TRBV5-1 to TRBJ2-5; no firm D call. The germline gives CDR1 SGHRS, CDR2 YFSETQ. CDR3 length: 15 residues. V was cut by 4 bases and J by 1 base, with 14 bases left in between. In nucleotides, the CDR3 is TGCGCCAGCAGCAACCGAGACACGATCCAAGAGACCCAGTACTTC. This translates into CASSNRDTIQETQYF.

This chain links TRBV9 with TRBJ2-1; tentatively, D is TRBD1 (5 bases). The germline V gene has CDR1 SGDLS and CDR2 YYNGEE. Trimming left V 0 bases short and J 0 bases short, with 10 bases between. The CDR3 loop spans 16 amino acids. CDR3 sequence reads: CASSVVGPSSYNEQFF. The CDR3 coding sequence is TGTGCCAGCAGCGTAGTGGGGCCTAGCTCCTACAATGAGCAGTTCTTC.